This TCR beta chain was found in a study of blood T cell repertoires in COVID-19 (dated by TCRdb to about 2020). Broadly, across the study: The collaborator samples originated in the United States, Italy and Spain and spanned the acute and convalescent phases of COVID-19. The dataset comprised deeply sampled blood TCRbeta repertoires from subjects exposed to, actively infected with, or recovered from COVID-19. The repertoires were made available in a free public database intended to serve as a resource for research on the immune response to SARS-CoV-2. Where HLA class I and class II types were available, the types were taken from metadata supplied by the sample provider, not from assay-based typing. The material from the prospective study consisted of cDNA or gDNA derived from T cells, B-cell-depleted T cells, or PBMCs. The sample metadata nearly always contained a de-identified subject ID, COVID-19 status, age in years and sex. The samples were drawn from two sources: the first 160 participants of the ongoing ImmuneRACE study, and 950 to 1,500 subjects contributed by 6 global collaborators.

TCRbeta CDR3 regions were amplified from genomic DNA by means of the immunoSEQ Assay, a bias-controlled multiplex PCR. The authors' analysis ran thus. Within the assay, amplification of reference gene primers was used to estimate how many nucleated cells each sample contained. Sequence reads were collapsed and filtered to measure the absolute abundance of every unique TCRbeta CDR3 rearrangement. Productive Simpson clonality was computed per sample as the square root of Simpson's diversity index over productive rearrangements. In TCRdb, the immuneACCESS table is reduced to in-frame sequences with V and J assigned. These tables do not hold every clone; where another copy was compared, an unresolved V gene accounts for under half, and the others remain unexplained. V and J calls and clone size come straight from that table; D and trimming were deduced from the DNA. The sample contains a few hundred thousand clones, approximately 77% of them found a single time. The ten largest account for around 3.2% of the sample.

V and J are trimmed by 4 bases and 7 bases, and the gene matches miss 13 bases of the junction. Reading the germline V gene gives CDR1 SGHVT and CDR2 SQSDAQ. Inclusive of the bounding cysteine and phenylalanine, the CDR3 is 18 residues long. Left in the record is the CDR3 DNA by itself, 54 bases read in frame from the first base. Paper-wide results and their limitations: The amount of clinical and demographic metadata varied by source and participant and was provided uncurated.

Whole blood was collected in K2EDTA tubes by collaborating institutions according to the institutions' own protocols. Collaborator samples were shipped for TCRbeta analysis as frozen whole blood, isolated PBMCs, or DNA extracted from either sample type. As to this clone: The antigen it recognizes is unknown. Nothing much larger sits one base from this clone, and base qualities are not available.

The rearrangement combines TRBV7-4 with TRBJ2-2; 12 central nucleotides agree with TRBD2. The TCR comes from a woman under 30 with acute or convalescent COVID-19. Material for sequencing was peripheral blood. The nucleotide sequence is TGTGCCAGCAGCTCAAGACTAGCGGGAGTGGGTAAGGTCGGGGAGCTGTTTTTT. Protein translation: CASSSRLAGVGKVGELFF.